A single TCR beta chain is shown here with its context. No antigen is known for it. These data are taken from a study of OX40 agonist ivuxolimab in advanced cancers. Whole-study findings and limits: The work left the antigen specificity of expanded peripheral T cells undetermined. Normalized T-cell clonal expansion was also low in some nonresponders.

Profiled with immunoSEQ multiplex PCR; TCRdb holds only in-frame clones, not every one. The repertoire includes 20,000 to 25,000 clones, 75% to 85% of them detected once, and 20% to 30% sits in the top ten. The CDR3 covers 16 residues. The J segment lost 0 bases and the V segment lost 3 bases, leaving 5 bases of the junction unmatched. Germline values: CDR1 MGHDK, CDR2 SYGVNS. This sequence joins TRBV25-1 and TRBJ1-2, with 9 bases lining up with TRBD1. The sequence came from an adult with an advanced solid tumor such as melanoma, head and neck, liver or kidney cancer. The material was CD4+ or CD8+ T cells sorted from blood, obtained in a trial of the OX40 agonist ivuxolimab. The CDR3 DNA is TGTGCCAGCAGTGACCCGGGACAGGGATCTAACTATGGCTACACCTTC. Translation gives CASSDPGQGSNYGYTF.